This TCR beta chain was found in a study of response to subunit inactivated influenza vaccine. Study-wide results and caveats: Each seasonal influenza vaccination recruits few new T cells, the authors suggested.

From the RT-PCR reads, TCRdb called clonotypes with MiXCR, one entry per CDR3 protein. The sample carries about 800,000 distinct CDR3 sequences, around 20% recorded once. About this clonotype itself: Its antigen is not identified.

Germline V gives CDR1 WNHNN, CDR2 SYGVQD (reference sequence). The V end lost 3 bases, the J end lost 7 bases, and 4 bases lay between the germline ends. There are 12 residues in the CDR3. The chain uses TRBV10-1 and TRBJ1-6; D is unresolved. The sequencing here drew on PBMCs from blood, taken 5 to 6 days after vaccination. This clonotype was sampled from a man over 45 who received an inactivated influenza vaccine. For the CDR3, the DNA is TGCGCCAGCAGTGACGGGAATTCACCCCTCCACTTT. Its protein product is CASSDGNSPLHF.